This T cell receptor beta chain was recorded in a study of T cell repertoires in cytomegalovirus infection. Study-wide context: Carrying CMV and the relevant HLA type showed in public TCR beta signatures.

At least ten counts were recorded for this clonotype. TCRdb analysed the reads with MiXCR anew, one entry per CDR3 protein. This repertoire shows around 230,000 distinct CDR3 sequences, roughly 6.5% found once; its top ten account for roughly 6.5%. Germline V gene data show CDR1 as SGHTA and CDR2 as FQGNSA. CDR3 length: 16 residues. After removal of 5 bases from V and 7 bases from J, the junction contained 14 bases not matched to a gene. The rearrangement uses TRBV7-2 and TRBJ1-2, with 9 bases that match TRBD1. The source is a human donor in good health (CMV status not recorded). Some clones in this sample may be carry-over from other donors' samples. The material sequenced was PBMCs. CDR3 amino acids: CASSATGQGLRSGYTF. As DNA, the CDR3 is TGTGCCAGCAGCGCTACTGGACAGGGGCTCCGTAGTGGCTACACCTTC.